The 9 T cell receptor beta chains listed next were all sequenced from one sample in a study of shared clonotypes between healthy human individuals. TCRdb keeps only in-frame clones here, not all; method: immunoSEQ multiplex PCR. The sample holds approximately 320,000 clones, around 86% seen once. Input material: memory CD8+ T cells sorted from blood. Subset described: CD45RO+ cells pooled with CCR7-negative TemRA cells. All receptors come from a man younger than 30 in good health.

This clone showed up just once. The chain is built from TRBV27 and TRBJ2-7, with TRBD2 matching 9 bases. The junction had 11 bases not matched to a gene; V was cut back by 5 bases and J by 0 bases. The CDR3 covers 17 residues. The germline V gene has CDR1 MNHEY and CDR2 SMNVEV (reference sequence). CDR3 sequence: CASSEAGGAGISYEQYF. The CDR3 region has the DNA TGTGCCAGCAGTGAAGCGGGAGGCGCGGGGATCTCCTACGAGCAGTACTTC.

In its sample, this clone was seen once. The chain uses TRBV6-6 and TRBJ2-7, with D possibly called TRBD1 or TRBD2 (5 bases each). Trimming left V 8 bases short and J 3 bases short, with 8 bases between. This CDR3 contains 11 residues. Germline V gene data show CDR1 as MNHNY and CDR2 as SVGAGI (reference sequence). As DNA, the CDR3 is TGTGCCAGCGATGGGGGCTACGAGCAGTACTTC. This encodes CASDGGYEQYF.

This chain links TRBV5-4 with TRBJ1-6; 8 positions match TRBD1. Germline CDR1 and CDR2: SGHNT and YYREEE (reference sequence). V lost 4 bases to trimming and J lost 10 bases; unmatched junction nucleotides: 4. The CDR3 spans 13 residues. The CDR3 bases are TGTGCCAGCAGCCAAGACAGGGGATCACCCCTCCACTTT. Protein product: CASSQDRGSPLHF. The complete variable domain, with remaining parts taken from reference TRBV5-4 and TRBJ1-6, reads ETGVTQSPTHLIKTRGQQVTLRCSSQSGHNTVSWYQQALGQGPQFIFQYYREEENGRGNFPPRFSGLQFPNYSSELNVNALELDDSALYLCASSQDRGSPLHFGNGTRLTVT.

The V call is TRBV4-1, the J call TRBJ2-7; 9 positions agree with TRBD1. CDR1 is MGHRA, CDR2 YSYEKL, per germline. V was clipped by 5 bases and J by 2 bases; unmatched bases: 7. The CDR3 runs 15 residues. CDR3: CASSSRQGDPYEQYF. In DNA, the CDR3 is TGCGCCAGCAGCTCTCGACAGGGGGATCCCTACGAGCAGTACTTC.

This clone was seen a single time. Other DNA sequences from this sample encode an identical CDR3 as well. This chain connects TRBV27 to TRBJ2-7, with 8 positions matching TRBD2. This CDR3 contains 14 residues. Germline V CDR1 and CDR2: MNHEY, SMNVEV (reference sequence). V gave up 2 bases and J gave up 2 bases; unmatched junction bases: 2. For the CDR3, the DNA is TGTGCCAGCAGTTTAGCGGGGGGTACCTACGAGCAGTACTTC. Amino acids: CASSLAGGTYEQYF.

In this sample, this clone turned up many times. This chain links TRBV19 with TRBJ1-1, with D hard to call. In germline, CDR1 is LNHDA, CDR2 SQIVND (reference sequence). V was trimmed by 3 bases and J by 5 bases, leaving 7 bases between them. This CDR3 comprises 12 residues. The CDR3 here is CASSMRGTEAFF. CDR3 nucleotide sequence: TGTGCCAGTAGTATGAGAGGGACTGAAGCTTTCTTT.

This clone was counted once. The rearrangement uses TRBV27 and TRBJ1-5; 8 bases are shared with TRBD1. The V gene's germline CDR1 is MNHEY and CDR2 SMNVEV (reference sequence). The ends lost 7 bases at V and 6 bases at J; junction bases unmatched: 8. This CDR3 contains 14 residues. CDR3 region: CASNPQGAGQPQHF. Here the CDR3 DNA reads TGTGCCAGCAATCCTCAGGGGGCGGGTCAGCCCCAGCATTTT.

The V gene is TRBV6-1, the J gene TRBJ2-1, with 9 bases fitting TRBD2. Germline V gene data show CDR1 as MNHNS and CDR2 as SASEGT. This CDR3 contains 15 residues. V lost 6 bases and J lost 7; bases outside the gene matches: 10. The DNA of the CDR3 is TGTGCCAGCAGCGTCGTGACTAGCGGCGAAAATGAGCAGTTCTTC. As protein: CASSVVTSGENEQFF.

V is TRBV30 and J is TRBJ1-1; D remains ambiguous. The germline V and J ends were trimmed by 4 bases and 1 base, with 10 bases remaining between them. CDR1 GTSNPN and CDR2 SVGIG come from the germline V gene (reference sequence). CDR3 size: 13 residues. Here the CDR3 reads CAWTAWANTEAFF. The CDR3 DNA reads as TGTGCCTGGACAGCTTGGGCGAACACTGAAGCTTTCTTT. Based on the CDR3 plus reference TRBV30 and TRBJ1-1, the full variable domain is SQTIHQWPATLVQPVGSPLSLECTVEGTSNPNLYWYRQAAGRGLQLLFYSVGIGQISSEVPQNLSASRPQDRQFILSSKKLLLSDSGFYLCAWTAWANTEAFFGQGTRLTVV.